This T cell receptor beta chain was captured in a study of blood T cell repertoires in COVID-19. There are a few counts of this clone. Method: immunoSEQ multiplex PCR; TCRdb's copy keeps in-frame clones and lacks some. Here the sample spans over 150,000 clones, roughly nine tenths being singletons. Germline V lookup: CDR1 MNHEY, CDR2 SMNVEV (reference sequence). The length of the CDR3 is 15 residues. The ends were cut back, 6 bases at V and 6 bases at J, with 17 bases in the middle. The clonotype comes from a man younger than 35 who had recovered from COVID-19. Sequenced input: peripheral blood. The chain recombines TRBV27 with TRBJ1-4; D remains ambiguous. CDR3 bases: TGTGCCAGCAGCTTAACAGCCCGCGGGGATGAAAAACTGTTTTTT. Its translation is CASSLTARGDEKLFF. The variable domain in full, with the rest retrieved from reference TRBV27 and TRBJ1-4, is EAQVTQNPRYLITVTGKKLTVTCSQNMNHEYMSWYRQDPGLGLRQIYYSMNVEVTDKGDVPEGYKVSRKEKRNFPLILESPSPNQTSLYFCASSLTARGDEKLFFGSGTQLSVL.